This T cell receptor beta chain was captured by sequencing in a study of OX40 agonist ivuxolimab in advanced cancers. Germline loops: CDR1 SGHVS, CDR2 FNYEAQ. This CDR3 has 15 residues. V lost 1 base and J lost 2, with 9 bases in between. Repertoires were generated with immunoSEQ multiplex PCR, while TCRdb's copy carries only in-frame clones and drops some. The sample contains tens of thousands of clones, roughly nine tenths of which appear only once. The specimen was CD4+ or CD8+ T cells sorted from blood, collected in a trial of the OX40 agonist ivuxolimab. The clonotype originates from an adult with an advanced solid tumor such as melanoma, head and neck, liver or kidney cancer. The chain couples TRBV7-6 to TRBJ2-1; D gene unclear. This CDR3 is CASSLEPVTYNEQFF. In DNA form, the CDR3 reads TGTGCCAGCAGCTTAGAACCCGTTACCTACAATGAGCAGTTCTTC.